The 13 T cell receptor beta chains below were found in one sample sequenced in a study of cytomegalovirus exposure and HLA in healthy donors. Both 60 Vbeta primers and 13 Jbeta primers went into the PCR. Using immunoSEQ multiplex PCR, the repertoire was profiled, and TCRdb retains in-frame clones only, with some absent. The sample consists of some 150,000 clones, approximately 79% of them appearing once. The sample consisted of PBMCs. The receptors come from a man in his sixties in good health and CMV-seronegative.

This clone occurred once. The rearrangement links TRBV7-2 to TRBJ1-1, with D perhaps TRBD1 (5 bases). Germline-derived CDR1 and CDR2 are SGHTA and FQGNSA. V dropped 1 base and J dropped 2 bases, with 20 bases sitting between them. This CDR3 contains 18 residues. The CDR3, as DNA: TGTGCCAGCAGCTTAGGCTTGGGGCCGGGGACTCCAAACACTGAAGCTTTCTTT. It is translated as CASSLGLGPGTPNTEAFF.

This clone appeared a few times. The chain employs TRBV28 and TRBJ1-1, with 8 nucleotides matching TRBD1. This CDR3 spans 14 amino acids. The V gene's germline CDR1 is MDHEN and CDR2 SYDVKM. V lost 0 bases and J lost 9; bases outside the gene matches: 6. CDR3 amino acids: CASSLWAGTGKAFF. The CDR3 bases are TGTGCCAGCAGTTTATGGGCCGGGACAGGAAAAGCTTTCTTT.

In its sample, this clone was seen once. The chain uses TRBV6-5 and TRBJ1-2; 10 bases agree with TRBD1. CDR1 is MNHEY, CDR2 SVGAGI, per germline. The CDR3 is 16 residues long. The ends lost 0 bases at V and 0 bases at J; junction bases unmatched: 1. CDR3 sequence (DNA): TGTGCCAGCAGTTACTCCGGGACAGGGGCTAACTATGGCTACACCTTC. As protein: CASSYSGTGANYGYTF.

V gene TRBV5-1 combines with J gene TRBJ2-6, with unresolved D. Germline values: CDR1 SGHRS, CDR2 YFSETQ. The CDR3 length is 14 residues. V gave up 5 bases and J gave up 0 bases, with 6 bases separating them. The DNA for the CDR3 is TGCGCCAGCAGGAGGTCCTCTGGGGCCAACGTCCTGACTTTC. Residues: CASRRSSGANVLTF.

V gene TRBV6-6 combines with J gene TRBJ1-2, with unresolved D. This CDR3 is built from 13 residues. CDR1 is MNHNY and CDR2 is SVGAGI in the germline V gene (reference sequence). V was cut by 4 bases and J by 0 bases, with 6 bases left in between. This chain's CDR3 is CASSFTANYGYTF. As DNA, the CDR3 is TGTGCCAGCAGTTTTACAGCTAACTATGGCTACACCTTC.

V and J are TRBV27 and TRBJ2-5; 9 bases align to TRBD1. The DNA end is more similar to TRBJ2-7, so the J call may be wrong. This CDR3 comprises 13 residues. CDR1 and CDR2 (germline): MNHEY, SMNVEV (reference sequence). DNA of the CDR3: TGTGCCAGCAGCGGGACAGGGCACTACGAGCAGTACTTC. This sequence encodes CASSGTGHYEQYF.

A single count supports this clone. The gene calls are TRBV19 and TRBJ2-1; weak D call: TRBD2 (6 bases). The CDR3 is 15 amino acids. V was shortened by 3 bases and J by 4 bases, with 13 bases between the two germline ends. Germline CDR1 and CDR2: LNHDA and SQIVND (reference sequence). The CDR3 loop reads CASSISISGYNEQFF. The CDR3 DNA reads as TGTGCCAGTAGTATCTCCATTAGCGGTTACAATGAGCAGTTCTTC.

The chain joins TRBV5-1 to TRBJ2-7; TRBD1 agrees at 9 bases. The junction had 7 bases not matched to a gene; V was cut back by 4 bases and J by 5 bases. Germline lookup yields CDR1 SGHRS and CDR2 YFSETQ. CDR3 length: 14 amino acids. CDR3 bases: TGCGCCAGCAGCCCCCCGGACAGGGGCCACGAGCAGTACTTC. Encoded protein: CASSPPDRGHEQYF.

In this sample, this clone turned up a few times. CDR3 nucleotides: TGTGCCAGCTCACGAGGGCGGGGGGGAAGTATGGCAGATACGCAGTATTTT. Translated, it gives CASSRGRGGSMADTQYF. V and J are TRBV18 and TRBJ2-3; 9 bases fit TRBD2. The V gene end was trimmed by 4 bases and the J gene end by 4 bases; junction bases not matched to a gene: 12. Germline V CDR1 and CDR2: KGHSH, LQKENI. CDR3 length equals 17 residues. The full variable domain, with the rest looked up from reference TRBV18 and TRBJ2-3, is NAGVMQNPRHLVRRRGQEARLRCSPMKGHSHVYWYRQLPEEGLKFMVYLQKENIIDESGMPKERFSAEFPKEGPSILRIQQVVRGDSAAYFCASSRGRGGSMADTQYFGPGTRLTVL.

J is TRBJ2-2 and V is TRBV9; 8 positions match TRBD2. Germline CDR1 SGDLS, CDR2 YYNGEE. Trimming at V came to 4 bases and at J to 4 bases, leaving 6 bases not matched to a gene. There are 15 residues in the CDR3. CDR3 DNA sequence: TGTGCCAGCAGCCCCCAGCGGGGGAGCACCGGGGAGCTGTTTTTT. Its protein product is CASSPQRGSTGELFF.

The chain is built from TRBV12-5 and TRBJ2-7, with a weak D call TRBD1 (6 bases). Germline CDR1 and CDR2: LGHNT and FRNRAP. This CDR3 has 13 residues. The germline V and J ends were trimmed by 3 bases and 4 bases, with 10 bases remaining between them. The CDR3 region has the DNA TGTGCTAGTGGTTTTGCAGGGACATACGAGCAGTACTTC. Translated, it gives CASGFAGTYEQYF.

The J gene is TRBJ2-7, the V gene TRBV5-1; tentatively, D is TRBD1 (6 bases). V lost 0 bases to trimming and J lost 2 bases, with 12 bases between them. Germline V gene lookup returns CDR1 SGHRS and CDR2 YFSETQ. The CDR3 has 15 amino acids. The CDR3 region has the DNA TGCGCCAGCAGCTTGGGAGGGGCAGGGGCCTACGAGCAGTACTTC. It translates to CASSLGGAGAYEQYF.

The V and J genes are TRBV11-2 and TRBJ2-1, with 13 bases fitting TRBD2. Per germline, CDR1 SGHAT and CDR2 FQNNGV. The CDR3 is 16 residues long. V dropped 5 bases and J dropped 9; count of bases not matched to a gene: 10. DNA of the CDR3: TGTGCCAGCAGCCCAACTAGCGGGAGGGCCGGGAGTGAGCAGTTCTTC. Protein sequence: CASSPTSGRAGSEQFF.